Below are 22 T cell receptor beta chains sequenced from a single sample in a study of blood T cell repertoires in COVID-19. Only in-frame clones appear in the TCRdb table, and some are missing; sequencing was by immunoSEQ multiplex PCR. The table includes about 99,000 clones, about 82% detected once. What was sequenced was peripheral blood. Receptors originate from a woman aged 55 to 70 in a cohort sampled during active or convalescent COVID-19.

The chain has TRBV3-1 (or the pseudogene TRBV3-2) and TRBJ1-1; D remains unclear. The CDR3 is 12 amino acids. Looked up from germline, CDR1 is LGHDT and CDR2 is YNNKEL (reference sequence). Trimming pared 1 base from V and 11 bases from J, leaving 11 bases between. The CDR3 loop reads CASSQGATGAFF. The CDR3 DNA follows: TGTGCCAGCAGCCAAGGGGCGACGGGGGCTTTCTTT.

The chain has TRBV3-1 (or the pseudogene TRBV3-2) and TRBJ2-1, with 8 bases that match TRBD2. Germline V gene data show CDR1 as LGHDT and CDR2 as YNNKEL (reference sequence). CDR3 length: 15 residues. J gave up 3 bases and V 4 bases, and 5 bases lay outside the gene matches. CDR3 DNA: TGTGCCAGCAGCCGCCCCGGGGGGGGCTACAATGAGCAGTTCTTC. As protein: CASSRPGGGYNEQFF.

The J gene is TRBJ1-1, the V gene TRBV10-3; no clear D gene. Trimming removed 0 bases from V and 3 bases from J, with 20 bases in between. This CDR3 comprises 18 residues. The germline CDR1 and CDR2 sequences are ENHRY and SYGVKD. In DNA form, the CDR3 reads TGTGCCATCAGTGAGTCGAGGTCCCACTTCCCGCGGGACACTGAAGCTTTCTTT. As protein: CAISESRSHFPRDTEAFF.

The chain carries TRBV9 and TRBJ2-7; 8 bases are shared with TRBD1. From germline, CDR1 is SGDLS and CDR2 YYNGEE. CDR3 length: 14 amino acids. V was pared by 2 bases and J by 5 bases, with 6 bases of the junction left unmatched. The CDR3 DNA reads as TGTGCCAGCAGCGTCGGACAGGGTAAGGACGAGCAGTACTTC. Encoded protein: CASSVGQGKDEQYF. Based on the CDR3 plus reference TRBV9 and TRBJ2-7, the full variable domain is DSGVTQTPKHLITATGQRVTLRCSPRSGDLSVYWYQQSLDQGLQFLIQYYNGEERAKGNILERFSAQQFPDLHSELNLSSLELGDSALYFCASSVGQGKDEQYFGPGTRLTVT.

The CDR3 coding sequence is TGTGCCAGCTCACCCGGACAGGTCGTAGGGGGCGAGCAGTACTTC. Encoded protein: CASSPGQVVGGEQYF. V is TRBV18 and J is TRBJ2-7; 7 positions agree with TRBD1. This CDR3 is 15 amino acids long. Unmatched junction bases numbered 11, after V lost 3 bases and J lost 6 bases. Germline V gene sequence: CDR1 KGHSH, CDR2 LQKENI.

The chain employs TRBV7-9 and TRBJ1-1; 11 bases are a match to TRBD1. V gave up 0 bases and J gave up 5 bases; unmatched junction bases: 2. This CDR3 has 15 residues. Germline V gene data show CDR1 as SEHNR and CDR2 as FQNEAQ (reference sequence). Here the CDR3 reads CASSLAGTGGTEAFF. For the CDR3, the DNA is TGTGCCAGCAGCTTAGCCGGGACAGGGGGGACTGAAGCTTTCTTT.

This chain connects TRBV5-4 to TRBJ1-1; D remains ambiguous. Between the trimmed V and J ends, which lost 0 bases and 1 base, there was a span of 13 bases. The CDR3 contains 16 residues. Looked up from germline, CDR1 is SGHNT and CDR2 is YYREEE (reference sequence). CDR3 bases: TGTGCCAGCAGCTTGGCCAGTGGTGCCCCGAACACTGAAGCTTTCTTT. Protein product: CASSLASGAPNTEAFF.

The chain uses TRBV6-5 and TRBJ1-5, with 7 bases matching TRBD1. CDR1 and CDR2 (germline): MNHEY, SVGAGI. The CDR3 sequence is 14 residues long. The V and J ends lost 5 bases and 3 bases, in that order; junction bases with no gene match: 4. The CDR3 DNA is TGTGCCAGCAGTACAACAGGGGTCAATCAGCCCCAGCATTTT. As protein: CASSTTGVNQPQHF.

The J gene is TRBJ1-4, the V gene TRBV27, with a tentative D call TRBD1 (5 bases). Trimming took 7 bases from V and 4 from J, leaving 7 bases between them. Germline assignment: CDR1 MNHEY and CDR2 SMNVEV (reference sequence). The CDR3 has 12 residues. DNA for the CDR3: TGTGCCAGCAAGGGGATTAATGAAAAACTGTTTTTT. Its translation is CASKGINEKLFF.

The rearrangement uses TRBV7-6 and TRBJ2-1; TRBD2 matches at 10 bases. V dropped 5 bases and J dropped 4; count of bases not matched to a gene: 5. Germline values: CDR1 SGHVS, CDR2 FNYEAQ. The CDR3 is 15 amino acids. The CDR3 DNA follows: TGTGCCAGCAGCGACGGACTAGCGGTATACAATGAGCAGTTCTTC. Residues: CASSDGLAVYNEQFF. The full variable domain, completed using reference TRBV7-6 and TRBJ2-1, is GAGVSQSPRYKVTKRGQDVALRCDPISGHVSLYWYRQALGQGPEFLTYFNYEAQQDKSGLPNDRFSAERPEGSISTLTIQRTEQRDSAMYRCASSDGLAVYNEQFFGPGTRLTVL.

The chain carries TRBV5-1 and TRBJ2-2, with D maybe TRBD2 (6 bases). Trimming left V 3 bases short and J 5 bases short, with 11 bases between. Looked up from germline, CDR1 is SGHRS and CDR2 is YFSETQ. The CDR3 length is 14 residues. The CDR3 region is CASSSGVSTGELFF. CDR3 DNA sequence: TGCGCCAGCAGCTCGGGAGTTTCTACCGGGGAGCTGTTTTTT.

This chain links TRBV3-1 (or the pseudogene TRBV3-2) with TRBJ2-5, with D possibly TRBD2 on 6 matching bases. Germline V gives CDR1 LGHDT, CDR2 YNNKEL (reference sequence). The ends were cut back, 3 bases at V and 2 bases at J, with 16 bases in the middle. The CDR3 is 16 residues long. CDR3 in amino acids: CASSQWASARQETQYF. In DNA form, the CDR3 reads TGTGCCAGCAGCCAGTGGGCTAGCGCTAGACAAGAGACCCAGTACTTC.

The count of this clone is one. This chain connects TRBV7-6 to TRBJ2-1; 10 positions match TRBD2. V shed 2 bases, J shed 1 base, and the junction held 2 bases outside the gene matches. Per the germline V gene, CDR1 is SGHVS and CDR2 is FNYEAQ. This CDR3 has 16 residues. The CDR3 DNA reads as TGTGCCAGCAGCTTATTAGCGGGGGGTTCCTACAATGAGCAGTTCTTC. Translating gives CASSLLAGGSYNEQFF. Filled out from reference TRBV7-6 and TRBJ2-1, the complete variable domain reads GAGVSQSPRYKVTKRGQDVALRCDPISGHVSLYWYRQALGQGPEFLTYFNYEAQQDKSGLPNDRFSAERPEGSISTLTIQRTEQRDSAMYRCASSLLAGGSYNEQFFGPGTRLTVL.

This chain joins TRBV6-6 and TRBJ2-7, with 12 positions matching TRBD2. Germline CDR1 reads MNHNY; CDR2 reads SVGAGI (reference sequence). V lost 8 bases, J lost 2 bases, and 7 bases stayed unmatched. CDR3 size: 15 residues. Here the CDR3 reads CASETPSGRAYEQYF. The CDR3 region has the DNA TGTGCCAGCGAAACACCTAGCGGGAGGGCCTACGAGCAGTACTTC.

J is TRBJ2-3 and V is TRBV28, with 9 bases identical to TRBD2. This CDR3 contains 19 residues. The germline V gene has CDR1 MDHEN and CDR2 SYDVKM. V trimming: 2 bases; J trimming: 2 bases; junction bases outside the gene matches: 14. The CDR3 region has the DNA TGTGCCAGCAGTTTAATAGTGGGGAGCGGGAGGCCTGTCACAGATACGCAGTATTTT. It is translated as CASSLIVGSGRPVTDTQYF.

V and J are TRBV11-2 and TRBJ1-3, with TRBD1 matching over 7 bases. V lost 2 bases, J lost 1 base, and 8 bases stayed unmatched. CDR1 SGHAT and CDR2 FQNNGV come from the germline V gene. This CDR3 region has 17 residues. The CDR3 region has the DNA TGTGCCAGCAGCTTAACGGGACAGCTTGTTTCTGGAAACACCATATATTTT. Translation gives CASSLTGQLVSGNTIYF.

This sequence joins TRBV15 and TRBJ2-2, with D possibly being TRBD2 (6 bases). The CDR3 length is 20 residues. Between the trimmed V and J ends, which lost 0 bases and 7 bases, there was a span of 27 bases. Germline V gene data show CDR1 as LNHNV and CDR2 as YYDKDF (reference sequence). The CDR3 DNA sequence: TGTGCCACCAGCAGAGATTATGTCGCGGCGGGGACCGGGAAAAACGGGGAGCTGTTTTTT. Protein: CATSRDYVAAGTGKNGELFF.

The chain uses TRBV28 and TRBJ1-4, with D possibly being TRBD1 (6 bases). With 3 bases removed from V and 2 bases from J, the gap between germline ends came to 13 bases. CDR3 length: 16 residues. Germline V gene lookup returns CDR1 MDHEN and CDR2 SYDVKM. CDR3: CASSLYRETTNEKLFF. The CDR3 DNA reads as TGTGCCAGCAGTTTGTACAGGGAGACGACTAATGAAAAACTGTTTTTT. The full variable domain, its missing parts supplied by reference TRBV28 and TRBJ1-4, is DVKVTQSSRYLVKRTGEKVFLECVQDMDHENMFWYRQDPGLGLRLIYFSYDVKMKEKGDIPEGYSVSREKKERFSLILESASTNQTSMYLCASSLYRETTNEKLFFGSGTQLSVL.

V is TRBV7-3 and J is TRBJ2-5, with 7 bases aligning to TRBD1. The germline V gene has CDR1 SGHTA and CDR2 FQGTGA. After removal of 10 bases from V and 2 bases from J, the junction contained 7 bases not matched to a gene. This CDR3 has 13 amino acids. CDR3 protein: CATSRDRQETQYF. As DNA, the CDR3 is TGTGCCACATCCCGGGACAGACAAGAGACCCAGTACTTC.

CDR3 sequence reads: CASSQEMGDRPYGYTF. The CDR3 region has the DNA TGTGCCAGCAGCCAAGAGATGGGGGACAGGCCTTATGGCTACACCTTC. The chain couples TRBV4-2 to TRBJ1-2; 8 positions agree with TRBD1. Germline-derived CDR1 and CDR2 are LGHNA and YNFKEQ. Unmatched junction bases numbered 8, after V lost 0 bases and J lost 5 bases. The CDR3 length is 16 residues.

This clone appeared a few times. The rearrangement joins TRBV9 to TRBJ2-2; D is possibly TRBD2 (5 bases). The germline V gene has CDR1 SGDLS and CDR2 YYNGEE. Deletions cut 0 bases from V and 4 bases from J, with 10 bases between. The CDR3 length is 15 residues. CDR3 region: CASSVVGEGTGELFF. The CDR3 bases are TGTGCCAGCAGCGTAGTTGGCGAGGGCACCGGGGAGCTGTTTTTT.

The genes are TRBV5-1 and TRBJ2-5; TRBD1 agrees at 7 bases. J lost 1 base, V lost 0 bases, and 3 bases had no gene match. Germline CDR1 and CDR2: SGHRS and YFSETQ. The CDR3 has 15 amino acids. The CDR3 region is CASSLGTGAQETQYF. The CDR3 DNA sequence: TGCGCCAGCAGCTTGGGAACAGGGGCCCAAGAGACCCAGTACTTC.